The next 20 T cell receptor beta chains were all read from a single sample in a study of vaccination and CD4 T cells after COVID-19. These receptors are not linked to any known antigen. Sample treatment: approximately 11-day PBMC culture with coronavirus spike peptide pools or control peptides (ViraFEST assay). The Oncomine TCR Beta short-read assay sequenced DNA from cultured CD4+ T cells. TCRdb re-called the PCR reads with MiXCR, one entry per CDR3 protein. Of 20,000 to 25,000 distinct CDR3 sequences listed, around a third are singletons. The sample taken for sequencing was cultured CD4+ T cells from blood. The source of these receptors is a human donor with COVID-19.

This chain connects TRBV12-3 or TRBV12-4 to TRBJ1-6; no clear D. The CDR3 length is 15 residues. Trimming shortened V by 6 bases and J by 7 bases, and 16 bases separated the two germline ends. CDR3 loop: CASSHRTATNSPLHF. The CDR3 bases are TGTGCCAGCAGCCATAGGACGGCCACGAATTCACCCCTCCACTTT.

The chain joins TRBV5-1 to TRBJ2-3, with TRBD2 identical over 13 bases. The trim removed 0 bases at V and 5 bases at J, leaving 3 bases unmatched. The CDR3 loop spans 16 amino acids. The germline gives CDR1 SGHRS, CDR2 YFSETQ. CDR3 in DNA: TGCGCCAGCAGCTTGGGACTAGCGGGGGGACAAGATACGCAGTATTTT. Protein sequence: CASSLGLAGGQDTQYF.

The CDR3 region is CAISTRSTGELFF. CDR3 coding DNA: TGTGCCATCAGTACAAGATCCACCGGGGAGCTGTTTTTT. The chain employs TRBV10-3 and TRBJ2-2; D not certain. Germline V gene sequence: CDR1 ENHRY, CDR2 SYGVKD. V was trimmed by 5 bases and J by 4 bases, leaving 8 bases between them. The CDR3 spans 13 residues.

This sequence joins TRBV11-2 and TRBJ2-5, with TRBD1 matching over 12 bases. Trimming cost V 6 bases and J 1 base; bases outside gene matches: 6. The CDR3 has 16 residues. The germline CDR1 and CDR2 sequences are SGHAT and FQNNGV. This chain's CDR3 is CASRVPGQGAQETQYF. The CDR3 DNA reads TGTGCCAGCAGGGTGCCGGGACAGGGGGCCCAAGAGACCCAGTACTTC.

The chain links TRBV18 to TRBJ1-3, with D possibly matching TRBD1 (5 bases). The CDR3 is 17 amino acids. Germline CDR1 reads KGHSH; CDR2 reads LQKENI. V gave up 3 bases and J gave up 0 bases, with 15 bases separating them. CDR3: CASSPTGGRNSGNTIYF. CDR3 nucleotide sequence: TGTGCCAGCTCACCCACTGGGGGACGGAACTCTGGAAACACCATATATTTT.

This chain connects TRBV12-3 or TRBV12-4 to TRBJ1-5; D not certain. This CDR3 is 14 amino acids long. V shed 7 bases and J shed 0 bases, with 10 bases lying between them. CDR3 protein: CASTTRNSNQPQHF. The CDR3 DNA reads as TGTGCCAGCACGACGAGAAATAGCAATCAGCCCCAGCATTTT.

This clonotype turned up a few times. CDR3 bases: TGCAGTGCTAGGTCCAGCGGGAGCAATCAGCCCCAGCATTTT. As protein: CSARSSGSNQPQHF. The rearrangement joins TRBV20-1 to TRBJ1-5; D is ambiguous. CDR1 is DFQATT and CDR2 is SNEGSKA in the germline V gene (reference sequence). V lost 3 bases, J lost 1 base, and 10 bases lay in between. This CDR3 has 14 residues.

There are a few counts of this clonotype. The gene calls are TRBV21-1 and TRBJ2-2; TRBD1 is the table's D call, not checked against the DNA. TRBV21-1 is labeled a pseudogene. There are 15 residues in the CDR3. The CDR3 reads CASRVQGERTGELFF. The CDR3 DNA reads as TGTGCCAGCAGGGTGCAGGGGGAACGCACCGGGGAGCTGTTTTTT.

CDR3 loop: CASSLLTGTYEQYF. The CDR3 nucleotides read TGTGCCAGCAGTCTACTTACAGGCACCTACGAGCAGTACTTC. This chain uses TRBV28 with TRBJ2-7, with D maybe TRBD1 (5 bases). V was cut by 5 bases and J by 2 bases, with 13 bases left in between. The CDR3 loop spans 14 amino acids. Germline V lookup: CDR1 MDHEN, CDR2 SYDVKM.

This clonotype turned up a few times. The CDR3 loop is CATSREGGVEQPQHF. CDR3 DNA: TGTGCCACCAGCAGAGAGGGGGGAGTAGAGCAGCCCCAGCATTTT. The chain links TRBV15 to TRBJ1-5, with D possibly matching TRBD1 (5 bases). Germline values: CDR1 LNHNV, CDR2 YYDKDF (reference sequence). The CDR3 is 15 amino acids. V lost 0 bases and J 7 bases, leaving 13 bases between the germline ends.

The sample holds a few counts of this clonotype. The chain links TRBV19 to TRBJ2-3; D might be TRBD1 or TRBD2, each matching 5 bases. Germline V gives CDR1 LNHDA, CDR2 SQIVND (reference sequence). Trimming cost V 5 bases and J 4 bases, with 13 bases left between them. The CDR3 has 14 residues. The CDR3 DNA is TGTGCCAGTAGTGAACAGCGAGGGGCAGATACGCAGTATTTT. It specifies CASSEQRGADTQYF.

This clonotype was seen a few times. The genes are TRBV27 and TRBJ1-2; D unclear. The germline gives CDR1 MNHEY, CDR2 SMNVEV (reference sequence). This CDR3 has 15 residues. Trimming pared 6 bases from V and 0 bases from J, leaving 14 bases between. In DNA form, the CDR3 reads TGTGCCAGCAGGAGGGAGCGGTCAGCTAACTATGGCTACACCTTC. Amino acid sequence: CASRRERSANYGYTF.

The table lists this clonotype with a few counts. CDR3 DNA: TGCAGTGTATTGGACAGGGCGGGCAATCAGCCCCAGCATTTT. Its translation: CSVLDRAGNQPQHF. The V gene is TRBV20-1, the J gene TRBJ1-5; TRBD1 agrees at 8 bases. Germline V gene data show CDR1 as DFQATT and CDR2 as SNEGSKA (reference sequence). With V trimmed by 7 bases and J by 2 bases, 7 bases remained unmatched. This CDR3 comprises 14 residues.

The V gene is TRBV21-1, the J gene TRBJ2-1. TRBV21-1 is deemed a pseudogene. The CDR3 runs to 15 residues. The CDR3 coding sequence is TGTGCCAGCAGCCCTCGACCGTACCTCGACAATGAGCAGTTCTTC. This encodes CASSPRPYLDNEQFF.

V and J are TRBV5-6 and TRBJ1-1; no firm D call. The germline V gene has CDR1 SGHDT and CDR2 YYEEEE. The CDR3 length is 13 residues. Trimming removed 4 bases at V and 1 base at J, with 8 bases between. The CDR3 DNA sequence: TGTGCCAGCAGCCGGCGGCGGAACACTGAAGCTTTCTTT. Its translation: CASSRRRNTEAFF.

This clonotype has only a few counts. The chain carries TRBV19 and TRBJ1-1; the D gene is possibly TRBD1 (6 bases). Trimming stripped 5 bases from V and 12 bases from J, with 16 bases between. This CDR3 is built from 12 residues. Germline V gives CDR1 LNHDA, CDR2 SQIVND (reference sequence). CDR3 DNA sequence: TGTGCCAGTAGTCCTCGAGAAGGACAGACTTTCTTT. This gives the protein CASSPREGQTFF.

The table lists this clonotype with a few counts. This rearrangement joins TRBV10-3 to TRBJ2-1; tentatively, D is TRBD1 (6 bases). Germline V CDR1 and CDR2: ENHRY, SYGVKD. V shed 0 bases and J shed 0 bases, with 6 bases lying between them. CDR3 length: 15 residues. The CDR3 protein is CAISESGGSYNEQFF. The CDR3 nucleotides are TGTGCCATCAGTGAGTCAGGGGGCTCCTACAATGAGCAGTTCTTC.

J is TRBJ2-7 and V is TRBV10-1; D ambiguous. CDR1 is WNHNN and CDR2 is SYGVQD in the germline V gene (reference sequence). The V end lost 0 bases, the J end lost 0 bases, and 21 bases lay between the germline ends. The CDR3 length is 19 residues. The CDR3 is CASSESSPNQETISYEQYF. In DNA, the CDR3 is TGCGCCAGCAGTGAGTCAAGCCCAAACCAGGAAACTATCTCCTACGAGCAGTACTTC.

This clonotype was observed a few times. The chain joins TRBV5-4 to TRBJ2-1; D possibly corresponds to TRBD2 (6 bases). Germline V gene sequence: CDR1 SGHNT, CDR2 YYREEE (reference sequence). Trimming removed 5 bases from V and 5 bases from J, with 11 bases in between. This CDR3 comprises 13 residues. CDR3 coding DNA: TGTGCCAGCAGTCCGGGGGACCACAATGAGCAGTTCTTC. As protein: CASSPGDHNEQFF.

The CDR3: CASSLDGQGYEQYF. Written as DNA, the CDR3 is TGTGCCAGCAGCTTAGATGGTCAGGGTTACGAGCAGTACTTC. The chain employs TRBV11-2 and TRBJ2-7, with D maybe TRBD1 (5 bases). CDR3 size: 14 residues. Germline V gene lookup returns CDR1 SGHAT and CDR2 FQNNGV. The ends were cut back, 0 bases at V and 4 bases at J, with 10 bases in the middle.